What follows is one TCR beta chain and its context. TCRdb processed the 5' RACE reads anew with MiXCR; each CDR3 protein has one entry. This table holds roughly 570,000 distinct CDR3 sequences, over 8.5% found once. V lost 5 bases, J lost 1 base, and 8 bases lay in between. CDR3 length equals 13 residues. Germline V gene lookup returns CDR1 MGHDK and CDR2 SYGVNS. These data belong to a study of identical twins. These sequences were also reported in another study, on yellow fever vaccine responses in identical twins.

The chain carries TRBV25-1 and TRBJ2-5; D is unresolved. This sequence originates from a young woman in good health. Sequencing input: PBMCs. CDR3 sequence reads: CASSHSLQETQYF. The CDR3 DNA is TGTGCCAGCAGTCATAGTCTCCAAGAGACCCAGTACTTC.